A selection of T cell receptor beta chains follows, all from one sample in a study of CD8 T cells in Susac syndrome. MiXCR, run by TCRdb on the immunoSEQ multiplex PCR reads, gives a single entry per CDR3 protein. This sample has some 18,000 distinct CDR3 sequences; roughly 95% occur once, and the top ten carry more than 0.2%. The sample was CD8+ T cells from PBMCs. The origin of the receptors is a human donor in good health. The CDR3 runs from the conserved cysteine through the conserved F or W. A D gene is named only where the DNA matches it firmly. Not all rows give a size; the values are once, few, many and, for expanded clones, a class.

CDR3nt	CDR3aa	v_gene	j_gene	d_gene	abundance
TGTGCCAGCAGCCCTGGACAGGGACGATTGTACCAAGAGACCCAGTACTTC	CASSPGQGRLYQETQYF	TRBV11-3	TRBJ2-5	TRBD1	NA
TGTGCCAGCTCACCACGTAACAGGGATGTCACTGAAGCTTTCTTT	CASSPRNRDVTEAFF	TRBV18	TRBJ1-1	NA	NA
TGTGCCAGCAGTTTATCCCCAGGACTTTCTGAGCAGTTCTTC	CASSLSPGLSEQFF	TRBV12-3/TRBV12-4	TRBJ2-1	NA	NA
TGTGCCAGCAGCCTAGCGGGAGTATCCTACAATGAGCAGTTCTTC	CASSLAGVSYNEQFF	TRBV13	TRBJ2-1	TRBD2	NA
TGTGCCAGCAGCTGGACAGGGGGCACAAACTATGGCTACACCTTC	CASSWTGGTNYGYTF	TRBV7-3	TRBJ1-2	TRBD1	NA
TGTGCCAGCAGTTGGGGGAGACTAGCGGGAGAGGACACGAATGAGCAGTTCTTC	CASSWGRLAGEDTNEQFF	TRBV6-5	TRBJ2-1	TRBD2	NA
TGTGCCAGCAGCTCCCGTGCTTGGGTAGACAAAAACATTCAGTACTTC	CASSSRAWVDKNIQYF	TRBV7-3	TRBJ2-4	NA	NA
TGTGCCAGCAGCCGCGACGACGCCGGGGAGCTGCTTTTT	CASSRDDAGELLF	TRBV13	TRBJ2-2	NA	NA
TGTGCCAGCAGCGTAAACCCTTCGGGTTTTTCCTACAATGAGCAGTTCTTC	CASSVNPSGFSYNEQFF	TRBV9	TRBJ2-1	NA	NA
TGCAGCGTTGTCAATCGCGGGGGCTTCTACGAGCAGTACTTC	CSVVNRGGFYEQYF	TRBV29-1	TRBJ2-7	NA	once
TGTGCCAGCAGCCAGGGGACAGCCGCGCAGTACTTC	CASSQGTAAQYF	TRBV11-2	TRBJ2-7	TRBD1	once
TGTGCCAGCAGCTTAGCGGATAACCGGGCGGATGGCTACACCTTC	CASSLADNRADGYTF	TRBV13	TRBJ1-2	NA	NA
TGTGCCAGCAGCATAGTAGGAAGCCCTATTAGTGAGCAGTTCTTC	CASSIVGSPISEQFF	TRBV7-8	TRBJ2-1	NA	NA
TGCGCCAGCAGCCAAGAAGGGCTAGCGGGAGGCTACAATGAGCAGTTCTTC	CASSQEGLAGGYNEQFF	TRBV4-3	TRBJ2-1	TRBD2	NA
TGTGCCAGCAGCTTACCCGACAATGAGCAGTTCTTC	CASSLPDNEQFF	TRBV7-3	TRBJ2-1	NA	NA
TGTGCCAGTAGTCCCCCGACGGAGTACAATGAGCAGTTCTTC	CASSPPTEYNEQFF	TRBV19	TRBJ2-1	NA	NA
TGTGCTAGTGGGTTTGATGCCCTGAGCGGGAGACTTAATGAGCAGTTCTTC	CASGFDALSGRLNEQFF	TRBV12-5	TRBJ2-1	TRBD2	NA
TGTGCCATTCAAAACGGCCGACGGGGGGTCTCTAGCACAGATACGCAGTATTTT	CAIQNGRRGVSSTDTQYF	TRBV7-9	TRBJ2-3	TRBD2	NA
TGTGCCAGCAGTTTCCCCTTAGGACTAGCGGTGTACAATGAGCAGTTCTTC	CASSFPLGLAVYNEQFF	TRBV28	TRBJ2-1	TRBD2	NA
TGTGCCAGCAGTTCCCGACTAGCGGAGAGCACAGATACGCAGTATTTT	CASSSRLAESTDTQYF	TRBV27	TRBJ2-3	TRBD2	NA